The rows below give T cell receptor beta chains drawn from one sample of a study of beta chain features in type 1 diabetes. The data were produced by immunoSEQ multiplex PCR, yet TCRdb's version contains in-frame clones alone and is incomplete. The sample lists fewer than 400,000 clones; roughly 8.8% were seen once. The sequencing input was central memory CD4+ T cells from blood. These receptors all stem from a man under 40 with type 1 diabetes. CDR3s include the opening cysteine and the closing phenylalanine or tryptophan. The D gene is left open where the match is weak. Clone size appears in some rows only: once, few, many, or a class for an expanded clone.

size	V	J	D	CDR3	DNA
.	TRBV6-1	TRBJ1-4	TRBD1	CASRATGESEKLFF	TGTGCCAGCAGGGCTACAGGGGAAAGTGAAAAACTGTTTTTT
.	TRBV4-3	TRBJ1-1	TRBD1	CASSQDLGTGRYTEAFF	TGCGCCAGCAGCCAGGATTTGGGGACAGGGCGATACACTGAAGCTTTCTTT
few	TRBV5-6	TRBJ1-5	.	CASSLVGSDTQPQHF	TGTGCCAGCAGCTTGGTAGGGTCCGACACCCAGCCCCAGCATTTT
.	TRBV6-6	TRBJ2-5	.	CASSYGGTEETQYF	TGTGCCAGCAGTTACGGGGGGACAGAAGAGACCCAGTACTTC
.	TRBV9	TRBJ1-2	.	CASSVGGFLNYGYTF	TGTGCCAGCAGCGTAGGAGGATTCCTTAACTATGGCTACACCTTC
few	TRBV7-2	TRBJ2-3	TRBD2	CASRQLRGGTQYF	TGTGCCAGCAGACAATTACGGGGGGGTACGCAGTATTTT
.	TRBV7-2	TRBJ2-1	TRBD2	CASSPHLAGGRNEQFF	TGTGCCAGCAGCCCCCACCTAGCGGGGGGGCGCAATGAGCAGTTCTTC
many	TRBV19	TRBJ2-7	.	CASSIRGGVLPYEQYF	TGTGCCAGTAGTATACGAGGCGGGGTCCTGCCCTACGAGCAGTACTTC
few	TRBV6-1	TRBJ1-5	.	CASSEFGSANQPQHF	TGTGCCAGCAGTGAATTTGGGTCAGCTAATCAGCCCCAGCATTTT
.	TRBV29-1	TRBJ1-2	.	CSVDEENYGYTF	TGCAGCGTTGATGAGGAGAACTATGGCTACACCTTC
.	TRBV4-2	TRBJ2-7	TRBD2	CASSQDLGTSYTYEQYF	TGTGCCAGCAGCCAAGATCTCGGGACTAGCTACACCTACGAGCAGTACTTC
few	TRBV20-1	TRBJ2-4	TRBD1	CSAKTGVIQYF	TGCAGTGCTAAGACAGGGGTCATTCAGTACTTC
few	TRBV7-2	TRBJ2-1	TRBD2	CASTTGTSGYEQFF	TGTGCCAGCACCACCGGGACTAGCGGGTATGAGCAGTTCTTC
few	TRBV14	TRBJ2-1	TRBD2	CASSRGSGALYNEQFF	TGTGCCAGCAGCCGCGGTAGCGGGGCGCTCTACAATGAGCAGTTCTTC
.	TRBV7-7	TRBJ2-5	.	CASSFSQQETQYF	TGTGCTAGCAGCTTTTCCCAGCAAGAGACCCAGTACTTC
.	TRBV19	TRBJ1-5	TRBD1	CASSKGQGNQPQHF	TGTGCCAGTAGTAAAGGACAGGGCAATCAGCCCCAGCATTTT
many	TRBV14	TRBJ2-7	.	CASSQSYEQYF	TGTGCCAGCAGCCAAAGCTACGAGCAGTACTTC
few	TRBV7-9	TRBJ2-5	.	CASSLVQATLSETQYF	TGTGCCAGCAGCTTAGTTCAGGCGACCCTCTCCGAGACCCAGTACTTC
few	TRBV28	TRBJ1-6	.	CASRRTGRENSPLHF	TGTGCCAGCAGGCGGACGGGGCGCGAGAATTCACCCCTCCACTTT
.	TRBV7-9	TRBJ2-3	TRBD1	CASSFLGQGASDTQYF	TGTGCCAGCAGCTTCCTCGGACAGGGGGCTTCCGATACGCAGTATTTT
.	TRBV18	TRBJ2-3	TRBD2	CASSPIGTSGGRSDTQYF	TGTGCCAGCTCACCCATCGGGACTAGCGGGGGAAGGTCAGATACGCAGTATTTT
few	TRBV5-4	TRBJ2-3	.	CASSWGTLADTQYF	TGTGCCAGCAGCTGGGGAACTCTCGCAGATACGCAGTATTTT
few	TRBV7-2	TRBJ2-2	.	CASSLGGAPGTGELFF	TGTGCCAGCAGCTTAGGCGGGGCCCCCGGCACCGGGGAGCTGTTTTTT
.	TRBV6-6	TRBJ1-2	.	CASRYPEIYGYTF	TGTGCCAGCCGGTACCCTGAGATCTATGGCTACACCTTC
few	TRBV4-3	TRBJ2-1	.	CASSRDAQPNEQFF	TGCGCCAGCAGCAGGGACGCCCAGCCCAATGAGCAGTTCTTC
.	TRBV29-1	TRBJ1-4	.	CSVGTNFNEKLFF	TGCAGCGTGGGGACAAATTTTAATGAAAAACTGTTTTTT
few	TRBV15	TRBJ2-3	.	CATSRDGGGPNTDTQYF	TGTGCCACCAGCAGAGATGGAGGGGGGCCAAACACAGATACGCAGTATTTT
many	TRBV6-5	TRBJ1-2	.	CASSYGGNVNYGYTF	TGTGCCAGCAGTTACGGGGGTAATGTTAACTATGGCTACACCTTC
few	TRBV6-5	TRBJ2-3	TRBD2	CASSYSAGDTDTQYF	TGTGCCAGCAGTTACTCTGCGGGGGACACAGATACGCAGTATTTT
.	TRBV18	TRBJ2-7	.	CASSQSKVHEQYF	TGTGCCAGCTCACAATCAAAGGTTCACGAGCAGTACTTC
.	TRBV5-1	TRBJ2-1	TRBD1	CASSLQGNEQFF	TGCGCCAGCAGCTTACAGGGGAATGAGCAGTTCTTC
few	TRBV7-2	TRBJ1-1	.	CASSLSSKNTEAFF	TGTGCCAGCAGCTTGTCCTCAAAGAACACTGAAGCTTTCTTT
.	TRBV7-2	TRBJ2-5	TRBD1	CASSPGQGRETQYF	TGTGCCAGCAGCCCGGGACAGGGGAGAGAGACCCAGTACTTC
few	TRBV18	TRBJ2-7	TRBD2	CASSGGSTYEQYF	TGTGCCAGTTCGGGAGGGTCAACCTACGAGCAGTACTTC
few	TRBV29-1	TRBJ2-5	.	CSVGKGGETQYF	TGCAGCGTGGGGAAGGGGGGAGAGACCCAGTACTTC
.	TRBV18	TRBJ1-5	.	CASSQENQPQHF	TGTGCCAGCTCACAGGAGAATCAGCCCCAGCATTTT
.	TRBV19	TRBJ1-2	.	CASGIGTNYGYTF	TGTGCCAGTGGTATAGGGACCAACTATGGCTACACCTTC
.	TRBV7-2	TRBJ1-2	.	CASSEDGYYGYTF	TGTGCCAGCAGCGAAGACGGTTACTATGGCTACACCTTC
few	TRBV7-9	TRBJ2-5	.	CASSSRGMKDF	TGTGCCAGCAGCTCGAGAGGGATGAAGGACTTC
.	TRBV11-2	TRBJ2-3	TRBD2	CASSWTLAGTDTQYF	TGTGCCAGCAGCTGGACTCTAGCGGGCACAGATACGCAGTATTTT
.	TRBV9	TRBJ2-5	.	CASSVYQGLGETQYF	TGTGCCAGCAGCGTATATCAGGGGCTGGGGGAGACCCAGTACTTC
.	TRBV7-2	TRBJ2-1	TRBD2	CASSLSGLAGWNEQFF	TGTGCCAGCAGCTTAAGCGGGCTAGCGGGGTGGAATGAGCAGTTCTTC
few	TRBV5-1	TRBJ2-5	TRBD2	CASSSDSGGEETQYF	TGCGCCAGCAGCTCGGATAGCGGGGGGGAAGAGACCCAGTACTTC
.	TRBV27	TRBJ2-5	TRBD2	CASSREAWETQYF	TGTGCCAGCAGCCGGGAGGCTTGGGAGACCCAGTACTTC
.	TRBV4-1	TRBJ1-6	.	CAGDGFSSRRPSPLHF	TGCGCCGGCGATGGTTTCTCCTCCCGGCGCCCTTCACCCCTCCACTTT
.	TRBV14	TRBJ2-3	.	CASSPMGYTQYF	TGTGCCAGCAGCCCCATGGGGTATACGCAGTATTTT
few	TRBV19	TRBJ1-1	.	CASSRNKNTEAFF	TGTGCCAGTAGCCGTAACAAGAACACTGAAGCTTTCTTT
.	TRBV5-1	TRBJ2-1	.	CASSLQGDEQFF	TGCGCCAGCAGCTTACAGGGCGATGAGCAGTTCTTC
.	TRBV29-1	TRBJ2-5	.	CSVARGQETQYF	TGCAGCGTCGCCCGGGGGCAGGAGACCCAGTACTTC